Listed below are T cell receptor beta chains from one sample, sequenced in a study of blood T cell repertoires in COVID-19. Sequencing was performed with immunoSEQ multiplex PCR; in TCRdb, only in-frame clones are kept and a portion is missing. The table has 150,000 or so clones, over 80% seen once. Material: PBMCs or T cells enriched from blood (not recorded which). The receptors shown here come from an older woman who had recovered from COVID-19. The CDR3 runs from the conserved cysteine through the conserved F or W. A D gene is named only where the DNA matches it firmly. Only some rows state a clone size, as once, few, many or a class for expanded clones.

j_gene	d_gene	v_gene	abundance	CDR3nt	CDR3aa
TRBJ1-3	NA	TRBV30	NA	TGTGCCCACAAGCCCGGGACAAACACCCACTCTGGAAACACCATATATTTT	CAHKPGTNTHSGNTIYF
TRBJ2-2	NA	TRBV27	NA	TGTGCCAGCAGTTTACGGGGGGGGGAGCTGTTTTTT	CASSLRGGELFF
TRBJ2-2	NA	TRBV4-1	NA	TGCGCCAGCAGCCATACTAGGACCGGGGAGCTGTTTTTT	CASSHTRTGELFF
TRBJ1-2	TRBD1	TRBV6-1	NA	TGTGCCAGCAGTGAAATGAGGACAGGGCAGAAAGGCTACACCTTC	CASSEMRTGQKGYTF
TRBJ1-3	NA	TRBV3-1/TRBV3-2	NA	TGTGCCAGCAGCCCCTCGGGGGGAACTACCTCTGGAAACACCATATATTTT	CASSPSGGTTSGNTIYF
TRBJ1-6	NA	TRBV6-5	NA	TGTGCCAGCAGCCGACAGGTTGCGTCACCCCTCCACTTT	CASSRQVASPLHF
TRBJ2-5	NA	TRBV5-1	NA	TGCGCCAGCAGCTTAGTTCCAGGGATAGAGACCCAGTACTTC	CASSLVPGIETQYF
TRBJ2-7	NA	TRBV5-4	NA	TGTGCCAGCAGCTTGAAGACCGGGGCCTACGAGCAGTACTTC	CASSLKTGAYEQYF
TRBJ1-5	TRBD1	TRBV7-2	few	TGTGCCAGCAGCTTAAGGTGGGACAGACAGCCCCAGCATTTT	CASSLRWDRQPQHF
TRBJ2-1	TRBD2	TRBV10-3	NA	TGTGCCATCACTCCTAGCGGGGGGGCAAGAGATGAGCAGTTCTTC	CAITPSGGARDEQFF
TRBJ1-6	TRBD1	TRBV19	NA	TGTGCCAGTGGGACAGTTTTCAGCTCCTATAATTCACCCCTCCACTTT	CASGTVFSSYNSPLHF
TRBJ2-1	TRBD1	TRBV11-2	few	TGTGCCAGCAGCCCTGGACAGGGCCCTTACAATGAGCAGTTCTTC	CASSPGQGPYNEQFF
TRBJ2-7	NA	TRBV6-5	NA	TGTGCCAGTAGGCCGGACAGAGGCAGTTACGAGCAGTACTTC	CASRPDRGSYEQYF
TRBJ2-1	TRBD2	TRBV3-1/TRBV3-2	NA	TGTGCCAGCAGCGCTCCCCCGGGGACTAGCGGGGATAATGAGCAGTTCTTC	CASSAPPGTSGDNEQFF
TRBJ2-7	TRBD2	TRBV30	few	TGTGCGACCGGGACTAGCGGGAGCCCCTACGAGCAGTACTTC	CATGTSGSPYEQYF
TRBJ2-3	TRBD2	TRBV10-3	NA	TGTGCCGTCCTAGCGGGAGGGTCTGATACGCAGTATTTT	CAVLAGGSDTQYF
TRBJ1-2	TRBD1	TRBV4-1	NA	TGCGCCAGCAGCCAGACAGGGCCCGAAGGGGGCTACACCTTC	CASSQTGPEGGYTF
TRBJ2-3	NA	TRBV7-3	NA	TGTGCCAGCAGCTTAACGGGAGGCACAGATACGCAGTATTTT	CASSLTGGTDTQYF
TRBJ1-5	TRBD1	TRBV7-9	NA	TGTGCCAGCAGCCCCGGGACAGGTGGGGATCAGCCCCAGCATTTT	CASSPGTGGDQPQHF
TRBJ1-2	TRBD1	TRBV28	NA	TGTGCCAGCAGTGCCGAAGGGGGCTCTCGTAACTATGGCTACACCTTC	CASSAEGGSRNYGYTF
TRBJ2-5	TRBD1	TRBV7-9	NA	TGTGCCAGCAGACGAACAGGGGCGCGGGAGACCCAGTACTTC	CASRRTGARETQYF
TRBJ1-5	NA	TRBV15	NA	TGTGCCACCAGCAGAGACCCCCTCCAGCCCCAGCATTTT	CATSRDPLQPQHF
TRBJ1-2	NA	TRBV4-1	NA	TGCGCCAGCAGCCAAGGGGCCTATGGCTACACCTTC	CASSQGAYGYTF
TRBJ1-6	NA	TRBV19	NA	TGTGCCAGTAGTATAGAACACGCCCGGGTCGGTTCACCCCTCCACTTT	CASSIEHARVGSPLHF
TRBJ1-2	TRBD1	TRBV6-5	NA	TGTGCCAGCAGCAGGGACAGGGGATATGGCTACACCTTC	CASSRDRGYGYTF
TRBJ1-2	NA	TRBV3-1/TRBV3-2	NA	TGTGCCAGCAGCCAAGATCGTGGAGGACGCGGCTACACCTTC	CASSQDRGGRGYTF